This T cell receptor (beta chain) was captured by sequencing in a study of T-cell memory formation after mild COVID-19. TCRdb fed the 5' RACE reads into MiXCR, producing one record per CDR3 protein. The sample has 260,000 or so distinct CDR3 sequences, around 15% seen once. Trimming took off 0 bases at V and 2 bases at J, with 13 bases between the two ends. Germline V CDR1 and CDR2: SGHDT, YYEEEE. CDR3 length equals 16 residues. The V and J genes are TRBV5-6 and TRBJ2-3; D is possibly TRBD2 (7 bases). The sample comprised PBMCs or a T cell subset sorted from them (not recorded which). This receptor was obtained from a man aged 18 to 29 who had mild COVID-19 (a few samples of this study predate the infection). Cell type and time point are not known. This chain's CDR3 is CASSLVARGPTDTQYF. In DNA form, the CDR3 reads TGTGCCAGCAGCTTGGTCGCGCGGGGGCCCACAGATACGCAGTATTTT.